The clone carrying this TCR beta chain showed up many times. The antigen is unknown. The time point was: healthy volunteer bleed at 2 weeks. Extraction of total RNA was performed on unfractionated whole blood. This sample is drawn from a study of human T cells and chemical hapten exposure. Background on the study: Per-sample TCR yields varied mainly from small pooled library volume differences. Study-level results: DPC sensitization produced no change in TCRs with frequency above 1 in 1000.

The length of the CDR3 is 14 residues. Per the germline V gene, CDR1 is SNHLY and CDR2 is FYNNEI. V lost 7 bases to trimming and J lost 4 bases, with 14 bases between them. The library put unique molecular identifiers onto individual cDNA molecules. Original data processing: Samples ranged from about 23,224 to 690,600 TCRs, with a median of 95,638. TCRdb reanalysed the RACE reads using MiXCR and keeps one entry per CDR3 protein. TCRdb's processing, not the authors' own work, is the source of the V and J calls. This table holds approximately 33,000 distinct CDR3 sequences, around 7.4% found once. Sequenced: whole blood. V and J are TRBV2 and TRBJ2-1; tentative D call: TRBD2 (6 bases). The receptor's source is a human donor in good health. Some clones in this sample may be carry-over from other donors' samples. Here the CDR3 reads CASKTGTLYNEQFF. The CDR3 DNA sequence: TGTGCCAGCAAGACCGGGACTCTGTACAATGAGCAGTTCTTC.